This T cell receptor (beta chain) was sequenced in a study of technical replicates of blood from several donors. Method: immunoSEQ multiplex PCR; TCRdb's copy keeps in-frame clones and lacks some. The sample gives over 10,000 clones, approximately 93% of which show up once; over 7.5% is in the top ten. The germline CDR1 and CDR2 sequences are PRHDT and FYEKMQ (reference sequence). CDR3 size: 16 residues. V lost 0 bases, J lost 0 bases, and 9 bases lay in between. The chain employs TRBV13 and TRBJ1-5; unclear D gene. Sequencing was done on a sample of PBMCs. The source is a human donor in good health. This CDR3 reads CASSLGGVYSNQPQHF. CDR3 bases: TGTGCCAGCAGCTTAGGAGGAGTGTATAGCAATCAGCCCCAGCATTTT.